A selection of T cell receptor beta chains follows, all from one sample in a study of read filtering for tumor transcriptome and immune sequencing. TCRdb recomputed calls from the reads with MiXCR, one row per CDR3 protein. Here the sample spans about 130,000 distinct CDR3 sequences, 10% to 15% being singletons. Input material: a population of CD138-negative cells sorted from bone marrow. These receptor sequences come from a donor aged 40 or over with multiple myeloma. Both conserved end residues are part of each CDR3. The D gene is left open where the match is weak. Size values are once, few and many counts, or a class for expanded clones, and some rows have none.

J: TRBJ2-1; size: many; D: NA; V: TRBV5-1; DNA: TGCGCCAGCAGCTCGCCTAGCGTTTCGAATGAGCAGTTCTTC; CDR3: CASSSPSVSNEQFF
J: TRBJ2-7; size: many; D: TRBD2; V: TRBV12-3/TRBV12-4; DNA: TGTGCCAGCAGTTCGACTAGCGGGGGCCTCTCTGAGCAGTACTTC; CDR3: CASSSTSGGLSEQYF
J: TRBJ2-4; size: many; D: NA; V: TRBV11-2; DNA: TGTGCCAGCAGCTTCGCGGGCAAAAACATTCAGTACTTC; CDR3: CASSFAGKNIQYF
J: TRBJ1-5; size: NA; D: NA; V: TRBV7-2; DNA: TGTGCCAGCAGCTTAGAGTCCGGGATTGATCAGCCCCAGCATTTT; CDR3: CASSLESGIDQPQHF
J: TRBJ1-1; size: NA; D: NA; V: TRBV27; DNA: TGTGCCAGCAGTTCCATTCCGGGGGGCACTGAAGCTTTCTTT; CDR3: CASSSIPGGTEAFF
J: TRBJ2-7; size: many; D: TRBD2; V: TRBV9; DNA: TGTGCCAGCAGCGTAGGAGGCGGGAGGGGATACGAGCAGTACTTC; CDR3: CASSVGGGRGYEQYF
J: TRBJ2-1; size: many; D: TRBD2; V: TRBV10-3; DNA: TGTGCCATCAGTGGACTAGCGGGAGGACTCAATGAGCAGTTCTTC; CDR3: CAISGLAGGLNEQFF
J: TRBJ2-1; size: NA; D: NA; V: TRBV7-9; DNA: TGTGCCAGCAGCTTGAGTAAAAATGAGCAGTTCTTC; CDR3: CASSLSKNEQFF
J: TRBJ2-1; size: many; D: NA; V: TRBV2; DNA: TGTGCCAGCGGGACACTGAGCTCCTACAATGAGCAGTTCTTC; CDR3: CASGTLSSYNEQFF
J: TRBJ2-1; size: many; D: TRBD2; V: TRBV28; DNA: TGTGCCAGCAGGGGACTAGCGGCTTACAATGAGCAGTTCTTC; CDR3: CASRGLAAYNEQFF
J: TRBJ2-4; size: once; D: NA; V: TRBV6-1; DNA: TGTGCCAGCAGTCCGCTTAGGGGTAGTCGAAATGTTCAGTACTTC; CDR3: CASSPLRGSRNVQYF
J: TRBJ1-3; size: NA; D: NA; V: TRBV2; DNA: TGTGCCAGCAGCGCGGGAAGGGTTGGAAACACCATATATTTT; CDR3: CASSAGRVGNTIYF
J: TRBJ2-1; size: many; D: NA; V: TRBV5-1; DNA: TGCGCCAGCAGCTTGGACGGTTACAATGAGCAGTTCTTC; CDR3: CASSLDGYNEQFF
J: TRBJ1-1; size: many; D: NA; V: TRBV20-1; DNA: TGCAGTGCTTGGGACTCAGGGGAGTCCACTGAAGCTTTCTTT; CDR3: CSAWDSGESTEAFF
J: TRBJ1-1; size: many; D: NA; V: TRBV12-3/TRBV12-4; DNA: TGTGCCAGCAGTTCGGGACGGGACACTGAAGCTTTCTTT; CDR3: CASSSGRDTEAFF
J: TRBJ2-1; size: many; D: NA; V: TRBV14; DNA: TGTGCCAGCAGCCCCCACAGCTCCTACAATGAGCAGTTCTTC; CDR3: CASSPHSSYNEQFF
J: TRBJ2-3; size: many; D: NA; V: TRBV6-2/TRBV6-3; DNA: TGTGCCAGCAGTTACGATTATCGGGGGTATGGCAGCACAGATACGCAGTATTTT; CDR3: CASSYDYRGYGSTDTQYF
J: TRBJ1-1; size: few; D: TRBD1; V: TRBV19; DNA: TGTGCCAGTAGCAAAGACAGGGAAAACACTGAAGCTTTCTTT; CDR3: CASSKDRENTEAFF
J: TRBJ2-1; size: many; D: TRBD1; V: TRBV5-4; DNA: TGTGCCAGCAGCATAGGAGGGACAGGGTCCTACAATGAGCAGTTCTTC; CDR3: CASSIGGTGSYNEQFF
J: TRBJ2-5; size: NA; D: NA; V: TRBV19; DNA: TGTGCCAGTAGTATGGGCCACCAAGAGACCCAGTACTTC; CDR3: CASSMGHQETQYF
J: TRBJ2-3; size: NA; D: TRBD1; V: TRBV7-3; DNA: TGTGCCAGCAAGGGACAGGGTGCAGATACGCAGTATTTT; CDR3: CASKGQGADTQYF
J: TRBJ2-7; size: many; D: TRBD2; V: TRBV10-3; DNA: TGTGCCATCGGGAGGGTACAGGACGAGCAGTACTTC; CDR3: CAIGRVQDEQYF
J: TRBJ2-1; size: many; D: TRBD2; V: TRBV28; DNA: TGTGCCAGCAGTTCCTCCCGGGGTGCTAGCGGTTACAATGAGCAGTTCTTC; CDR3: CASSSSRGASGYNEQFF
J: TRBJ2-1; size: many; D: NA; V: TRBV29-1; DNA: TGCAGCGTTGAACCCCTAGCAGGGCAGTTCTTC; CDR3: CSVEPLAGQFF
J: TRBJ2-5; size: few; D: NA; V: TRBV19; DNA: TGTGCCAGTAGTATGAGCCTCCTAGCCCGGGGAATCCAAGAGACCCAGTACTTC; CDR3: CASSMSLLARGIQETQYF
J: TRBJ2-3; size: many; D: NA; V: TRBV7-9; DNA: TGTGCCAGCAGCGCCCGGGACCTGCGCACAGATACGCAGTATTTC; CDR3: CASSARDLRTDTQYF
J: TRBJ2-3; size: many; D: TRBD2; V: TRBV11-2; DNA: TGTGCCAGCAGCTACAACTTAGCGGGGGGAGATACGCAGTATTTT; CDR3: CASSYNLAGGDTQYF
J: TRBJ2-1; size: NA; D: NA; V: TRBV5-1; DNA: TGCGCCAGCAGCGTAGAACCGACAGGCTCCTACAATGAGCAGTTCTTC; CDR3: CASSVEPTGSYNEQFF
J: TRBJ1-1; size: many; D: TRBD1; V: TRBV19; DNA: TGTGCCAGTAGTCAACAGGGGGTCACTGAAGCTTTCTTT; CDR3: CASSQQGVTEAFF
J: TRBJ2-1; size: many; D: NA; V: TRBV20-1; DNA: TGCAGTGCTAGAGGTGCCGCCGGATTCTACAATGAGCAGTTCTTC; CDR3: CSARGAAGFYNEQFF
J: TRBJ2-1; size: many; D: NA; V: TRBV12-3/TRBV12-4; DNA: TGTGCCAGCAGTAACAATGAGCAGTTCTTC; CDR3: CASSNNEQFF
J: TRBJ2-5; size: few; D: TRBD1; V: TRBV5-4; DNA: TGTGCCAGCAGCTCCTGGACAGGACAAGAGACCCAGTACTTC; CDR3: CASSSWTGQETQYF
J: TRBJ1-6; size: many; D: NA; V: TRBV6-5; DNA: TGTGCCAGCATACTGGTCCAGTATAATTCACCCCTCCACTTT; CDR3: CASILVQYNSPLHF
J: TRBJ2-1; size: NA; D: NA; V: TRBV7-3; DNA: TGTGCCAGCAGCCCAAAAAACCTACCGGGAGAAAACAATGGGCAGTTCTTC; CDR3: CASSPKNLPGENNGQFF
J: TRBJ2-2; size: NA; D: TRBD1; V: TRBV5-1; DNA: TGCGCCAGCAGCATTCAGGGGGCCGTTACCGGGGAGCTGTTTTTT; CDR3: CASSIQGAVTGELFF
J: TRBJ2-7; size: many; D: TRBD2; V: TRBV28; DNA: TGTGCCAGCAAGCGTAGCGGGACCAGGGAGCAGTACTTC; CDR3: CASKRSGTREQYF
J: TRBJ2-1; size: many; D: NA; V: TRBV4-1; DNA: TGCGCCAGCAGTTCACCACGGGGCCCGCAATCCTACAATGAGCAGTTCTTC; CDR3: CASSSPRGPQSYNEQFF
J: TRBJ2-7; size: many; D: TRBD1; V: TRBV5-1; DNA: TGCGCCAGCAGCGAAAACAGGGGTCCCTACGAGCAGTACTTC; CDR3: CASSENRGPYEQYF
J: TRBJ2-1; size: many; D: NA; V: TRBV12-3/TRBV12-4; DNA: TGTGCCAGCAGTGAAATGACTCAAAGTGGTCCCGGGACTTCCAATGGCTCCTACAATGAGCAGTTCTTC; CDR3: CASSEMTQSGPGTSNGSYNEQFF
J: TRBJ2-5; size: NA; D: NA; V: TRBV3-1; DNA: TGTGCCAGCAGCCAAGATGCTCATCCGGATGGGACCCAGTACTTC; CDR3: CASSQDAHPDGTQYF
J: TRBJ2-1; size: many; D: NA; V: TRBV19; DNA: TGTGCCAGTAGCCCGGGGCGGCCTGACAATGAGCAGTTCTTC; CDR3: CASSPGRPDNEQFF
J: TRBJ2-7; size: many; D: NA; V: TRBV11-2; DNA: TGTGCCAGCAGCACCTACGAGCAGTACTTC; CDR3: CASSTYEQYF
J: TRBJ2-3; size: NA; D: TRBD2; V: TRBV3-1; DNA: TGTGCCAGCACCCCTAGTGACGGGAGGGCCACAGATACGCAGTATTTT; CDR3: CASTPSDGRATDTQYF
J: TRBJ2-7; size: NA; D: TRBD1; V: TRBV3-1; DNA: TGTGCCAGCAGCCAACACGCCGGGACAGGGGGTTACGAGCAGTGCTTC; CDR3: CASSQHAGTGGYEQCF
J: TRBJ2-1; size: NA; D: NA; V: TRBV19; DNA: TGTGCCAGTATCCTTTATTGGTCACGACGGTACAATGAGCAGTTCTTC; CDR3: CASILYWSRRYNEQFF